A selection of T cell receptor beta chains follows, all from one sample in a study of T cell responses to AZD1222 COVID-19 vaccine. Assay: immunoSEQ multiplex PCR; the TCRdb copy retains only in-frame clones and omits some. The sample has approximately 130,000 clones; over 85% are singletons. The sequenced sample was peripheral blood, obtained on day 0 of AZD1222 vaccination. Receptor source: an adult in good health. The CDR3 runs from the conserved cysteine through the conserved F or W. Fields, in order: D gene, clone size, J gene, V gene, CDR3 DNA, CDR3 protein. D genes are given only for firm matches. Size values are once, few and many counts, or a class for expanded clones, and some rows have none.

>-|-|TRBJ1-5|TRBV27
TGTGCCAGCAGTGATGGGGGTAGCAATCAGCCCCAGCATTTT
CASSDGGSNQPQHF
>-|-|TRBJ2-5|TRBV5-6
TGTGCCAGCAGCTCAGGGACGGGGGTCGGGGAGACCCAGTACTTC
CASSSGTGVGETQYF
>-|-|TRBJ2-1|TRBV9
TGTGCCAGCAGCGTAGCCTCCGCGGGCTCCTACAATGAGCAGTTCTTC
CASSVASAGSYNEQFF
>-|-|TRBJ2-1|TRBV5-4
TGTGCCAGCAGCTTTACCCCGGATGAGCAGTTCTTC
CASSFTPDEQFF
>-|-|TRBJ2-3|TRBV18
TGTGCCAGCTCACCGACAGGAACAGATACGCAGTATTTT
CASSPTGTDTQYF
>TRBD1|few|TRBJ2-7|TRBV25-1
TGTGCCAGCAGTGAATCCCCGGGACAGCCAGTCTACGAGCAGTACTTC
CASSESPGQPVYEQYF
>TRBD2|-|TRBJ2-3|TRBV24-1
TGTGCCACCAGTGAGGGTAGCGGGGTATTCACAGATACGCAGTATTTT
CATSEGSGVFTDTQYF
>-|-|TRBJ2-6|TRBV2
TGTGCCAGCACCCCTTGGGGGGCCGATGGGGCCAACGTCCTGACTTTC
CASTPWGADGANVLTF
>-|-|TRBJ2-1|TRBV27
TGTGCCAGCAGAAATGAGGGGCTAGCGCGTCGGGGTGAGCAGTTCTTC
CASRNEGLARRGEQFF
>TRBD1|-|TRBJ1-2|TRBV29-1
TGCAGCGTGAATGGACCCCACGGGACAGGGTCTTATGGCTACACCTTC
CSVNGPHGTGSYGYTF
>TRBD1|-|TRBJ1-2|TRBV18
TGTGCCAGCTCACCCCTGGAGCAGGGGGATGGCTACACCTTC
CASSPLEQGDGYTF
>-|-|TRBJ2-2|TRBV11-1
TGTGCCAGCAGGCGTTGGGGAGGTGGGGACACCGGGGAGCTGTTTTTT
CASRRWGGGDTGELFF
>TRBD2|-|TRBJ2-2|TRBV9
TGTGCCAGCAGCGTATCGGGGGGGAACACCGGGGAGCTGTTTTTT
CASSVSGGNTGELFF
>TRBD2|-|TRBJ2-7|TRBV6-5
TGTGCCAGCAGTTACGGGAGGGCCTACGAGCAGTACTTC
CASSYGRAYEQYF
>-|-|TRBJ1-2|TRBV6-5
TGTGCCTCGGCGGGGGCAAACTATGGCTACACCTTC
CASAGANYGYTF
>-|-|TRBJ1-5|TRBV28
TGTGCCAGCGGGGATCAGCCCCAGCATTTT
CASGDQPQHF
>TRBD2|-|TRBJ2-3|TRBV5-6
TGTGCCAGCCGAACTAGCGGGAGTGATACGCAGTATTTT
CASRTSGSDTQYF
>TRBD2|-|TRBJ2-1|TRBV24-1
TGTGCCACCAGTGACACCACTAGCGGGAGAAGGGTTGAGCAGTTCTTC
CATSDTTSGRRVEQFF
>-|-|TRBJ1-1|TRBV19
TGTGCCAGTAGTATCAACCGGGATCCCGAAGCTTTCTTT
CASSINRDPEAFF
>-|once|TRBJ2-1|TRBV6-5
TGTGCCAGCAGTTACTCTGGGTCCGGTGAGCAGTTCTTC
CASSYSGSGEQFF
>TRBD2|-|TRBJ2-5|TRBV19
TGTGCCAGTAGTATTGAGGGCCCCGGGACTAGCGGGAGGCACCAAGAGACCCAGTACTTC
CASSIEGPGTSGRHQETQYF
>-|-|TRBJ2-3|TRBV10-3
TGTGCCATCAGTGAGAAGTTAGGCACAGATACGCAGTATTTT
CAISEKLGTDTQYF
>-|-|TRBJ1-2|TRBV3-1/TRBV3-2
TGTGCCAGCAGCCAACTAGAACCAGGTCCGGATGGCTACACCTTC
CASSQLEPGPDGYTF
>-|few|TRBJ1-1|TRBV5-6
TGTGCCAGCAGTCCAGATCGTAGCACTGAAGCTTTCTTT
CASSPDRSTEAFF
>-|-|TRBJ1-5|TRBV28
TGTGCCAGCAGACCCAGGGAGGGAAGTCAGCCCCAGCATTTT
CASRPREGSQPQHF
>-|-|TRBJ1-6|TRBV28
TGTGCCAGCACCTTGGCCAGTCCTGGTTCACCCCTCCACTTT
CASTLASPGSPLHF